These 4 T cell receptor beta chains were all obtained from the same sample, sequenced in a study of shared clonotypes between healthy human individuals. This table comes from immunoSEQ multiplex PCR, and its TCRdb copy is limited to in-frame clones, with some not included. The sample yields hundreds of thousands of clones, around three quarters seen once. Source material: memory CD4+ T cells sorted from blood. Stated subset: CD45RA-negative fraction. The receptors here all came from a woman in her 30s in good health.

The chain recombines TRBV28 with TRBJ1-5; perhaps TRBD1 as D (6 bases). The CDR3 length is 17 residues. Germline V gene sequence: CDR1 MDHEN, CDR2 SYDVKM. V lost 2 bases, J lost 7 bases, and 21 bases lay in between. The CDR3 bases are TGTGCCAGCAGTTTAAGGGGTTTTTCAGGGGTCGGACAGCCCCAGCATTTT. It translates to CASSLRGFSGVGQPQHF. Full variable domain (rest looked up from reference TRBV28 and TRBJ1-5): DVKVTQSSRYLVKRTGEKVFLECVQDMDHENMFWYRQDPGLGLRLIYFSYDVKMKEKGDIPEGYSVSREKKERFSLILESASTNQTSMYLCASSLRGFSGVGQPQHFGDGTRLSIL.

The chain combines TRBV19 with TRBJ2-1, with TRBD2 matching over 11 bases. Trimming took 3 bases from V and 5 from J; bases not matched to a gene: 6. The CDR3 is made up of 16 amino acids. In germline, CDR1 is LNHDA, CDR2 SQIVND (reference sequence). The CDR3 here is CASSMISGRANNEQFF. The CDR3 DNA reads TGTGCCAGTAGTATGATTAGCGGGAGGGCTAACAATGAGCAGTTCTTC.

The chain joins TRBV7-2 to TRBJ2-3; D ambiguous. The length of the CDR3 is 14 residues. The V gene lost 1 base and the J gene lost 2 bases, with 7 bases spanning the gap. The V gene's germline CDR1 is SGHTA and CDR2 FQGNSA. CDR3 sequence reads: CASSLDPHTDTQYF. The CDR3 DNA follows: TGTGCCAGCAGCTTAGACCCTCACACAGATACGCAGTATTTT.

The J gene is TRBJ2-2, the V gene TRBV11-2, with D tentatively TRBD2 (7 bases). Trimming shortened V by 5 bases and J by 10 bases, and 20 bases separated the two germline ends. The CDR3 contains 15 residues. Germline CDR1 and CDR2: SGHAT and FQNNGV. In DNA form, the CDR3 reads TGTGCCAGCAGCAAAACGAGCGGGACACGGGAGGAGCTGTTTTTT. It is translated as CASSKTSGTREELFF.